This record covers a single TCR beta chain. Using immunoSEQ multiplex PCR, the repertoire was profiled, and TCRdb retains in-frame clones only, with some absent. Of about 190,000 clones listed, about 83% are singletons. This sample is drawn from a study of blood T cell repertoires in COVID-19. Study summary: PBMCs, B-cell-depleted T cells, or T cells provided the cDNA or gDNA that made up the material.

The CDR3 spans 12 residues. The germline CDR1 and CDR2 sequences are SQVTM and ANQGSEA. Between the trimmed V and J ends, which lost 7 bases and 2 bases, there was a span of 11 bases. This sequence originates from a woman aged 70 to 79 with active or convalescent COVID-19. Sequencing was performed on peripheral blood. This chain uses TRBV29-1 with TRBJ1-2; D gene ambiguous. CDR3 in DNA: TGCAGCGCGCGCCGAGGCAACTATGGCTACACCTTC. Its protein is CSARRGNYGYTF.